The source of this TCR beta chain is a study of identical twins. One entry per CDR3 protein results from TCRdb running MiXCR on the 5' RACE reads. Of about 720,000 distinct CDR3 sequences detected, about 18% appear once; the ten largest clones hold around 14%. Trimming removed 2 bases at V and 5 bases at J, with 9 bases between. The CDR3 extends over 13 amino acids. From germline, CDR1 is MNHEY and CDR2 SVGAGI. This sample also appeared in a second study, on T cells expressing NK-cell markers. According to that study: In sorted CD3+CD56+NKG2C+, CD3+CD56+NKG2C- and CD3+CD56-NKG2C+ T cells, TCR beta repertoires were obtained.

The chain combines TRBV6-5 with TRBJ1-1; D not resolved. Sequencing was performed on PBMCs. The clonotype was recovered from a woman aged 18-29 years in good health. The CDR3 coding sequence is TGTGCCAGCAGTTACACCGTCGTAACTGAAGCTTTCTTT. Amino acids: CASSYTVVTEAFF.